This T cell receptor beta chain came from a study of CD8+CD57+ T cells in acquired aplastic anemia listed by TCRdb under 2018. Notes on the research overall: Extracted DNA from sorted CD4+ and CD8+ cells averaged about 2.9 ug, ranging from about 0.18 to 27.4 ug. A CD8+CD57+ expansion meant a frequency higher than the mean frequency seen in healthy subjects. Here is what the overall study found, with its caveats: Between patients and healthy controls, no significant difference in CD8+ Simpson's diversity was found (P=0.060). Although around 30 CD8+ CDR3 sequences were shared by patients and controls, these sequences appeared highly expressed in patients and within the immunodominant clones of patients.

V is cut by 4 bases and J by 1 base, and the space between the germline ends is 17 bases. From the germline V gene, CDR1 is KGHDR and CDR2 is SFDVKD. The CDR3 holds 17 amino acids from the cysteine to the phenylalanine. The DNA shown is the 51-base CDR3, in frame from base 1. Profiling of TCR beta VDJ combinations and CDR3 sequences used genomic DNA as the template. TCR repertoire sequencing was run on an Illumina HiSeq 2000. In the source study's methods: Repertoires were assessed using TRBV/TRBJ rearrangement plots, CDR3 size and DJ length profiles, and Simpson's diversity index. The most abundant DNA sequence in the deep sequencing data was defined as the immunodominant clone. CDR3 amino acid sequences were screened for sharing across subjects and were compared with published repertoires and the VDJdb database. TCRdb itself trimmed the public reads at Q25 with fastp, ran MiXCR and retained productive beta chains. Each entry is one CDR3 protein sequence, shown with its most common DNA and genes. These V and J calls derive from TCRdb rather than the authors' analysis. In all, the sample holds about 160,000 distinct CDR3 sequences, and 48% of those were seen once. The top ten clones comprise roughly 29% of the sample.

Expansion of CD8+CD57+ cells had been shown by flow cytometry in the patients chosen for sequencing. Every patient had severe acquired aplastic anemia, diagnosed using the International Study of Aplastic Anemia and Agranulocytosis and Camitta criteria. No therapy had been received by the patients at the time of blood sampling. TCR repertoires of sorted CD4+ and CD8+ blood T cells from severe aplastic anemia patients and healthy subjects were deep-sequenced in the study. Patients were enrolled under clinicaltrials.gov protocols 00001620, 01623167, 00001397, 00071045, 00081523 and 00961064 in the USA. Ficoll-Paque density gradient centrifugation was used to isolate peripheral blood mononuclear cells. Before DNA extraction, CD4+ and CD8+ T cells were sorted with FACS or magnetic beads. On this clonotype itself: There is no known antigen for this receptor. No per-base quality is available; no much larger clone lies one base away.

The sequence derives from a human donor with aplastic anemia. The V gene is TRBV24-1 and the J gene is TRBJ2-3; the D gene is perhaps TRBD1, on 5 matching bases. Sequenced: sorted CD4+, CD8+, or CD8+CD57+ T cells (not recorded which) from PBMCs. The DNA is TGTGCCACCAGTGACCCCGGACGGCTAGGGGGCACAGATACGCAGTATTTT. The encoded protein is CATSDPGRLGGTDTQYF.